This T cell receptor beta chain was found in a study of T cells in women clearing cervical HPV infection. About the research overall: Case blood drawn at lesion detection; control blood after infection cleared. Study-wide results and caveats: A classifier using richness and V gene abundances reached an AUC of approximately 0.8. Cases carried less TRBV6-7 than controls: about 0.1% versus 0.15%.

The table came from immunoSEQ multiplex PCR; TCRdb's copy has only in-frame clones and leaves some out. This sample's clone table lists around 24,000 clones. This CDR3 is 15 amino acids long. CDR1 and CDR2 (germline): SGHTA, FQGTGA. Comment on this clone: What it binds is unknown. The CDR3 end lies 3 residues beyond the end of the read and is filled in from the germline J gene.

Cervical HPV DNA detected by MY09/MY11 PCR, typed by dot-blot. This chain links TRBV7-3 with TRBJ2-3, with D perhaps matching TRBD2 (6 bases). Specimen: blood buffy coat. This TCR was sampled from a woman aged 18 to 69 with a cervical HPV16 infection that either progressed to CIN3+ or cleared (not recorded which). The part of the CDR3 DNA that was read is TGTGCCAGCAGCTTGGGCGGGCGGGGAGGTGAGACG. Encoded protein: CASSLGGRGGET. The complete CDR3 protein is CASSLGGRGGETQYF. Supplemented by reference TRBV7-3 and TRBJ2-3, the full variable domain reads GAGVSQTPSNKVTEKGKYVELRCDPISGHTALYWYRQSLGQGPEFLIYFQGTGAADDSGLPNDRFFAVRPEGSVSTLKIQRTERGDSAVYLCASSLGGRGGETQYFGPGTRLTVL.